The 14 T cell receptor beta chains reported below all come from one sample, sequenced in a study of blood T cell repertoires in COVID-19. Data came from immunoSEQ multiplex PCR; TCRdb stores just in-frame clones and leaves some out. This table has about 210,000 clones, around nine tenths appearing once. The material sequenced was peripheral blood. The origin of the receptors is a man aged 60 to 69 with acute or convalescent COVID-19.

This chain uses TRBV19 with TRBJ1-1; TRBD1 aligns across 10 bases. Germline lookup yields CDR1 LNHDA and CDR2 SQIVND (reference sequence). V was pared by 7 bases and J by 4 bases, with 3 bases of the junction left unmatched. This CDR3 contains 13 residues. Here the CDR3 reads CASNRDRGTEAFF. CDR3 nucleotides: TGTGCCAGTAACCGGGACAGGGGCACTGAAGCTTTCTTT. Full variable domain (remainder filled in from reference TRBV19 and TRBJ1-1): DGGITQSPKYLFRKEGQNVTLSCEQNLNHDAMYWYRQDPGQGLRLIYYSQIVNDFQKGDIAEGYSVSREKKESFPLTVTSAQKNPTAFYLCASNRDRGTEAFFGQGTRLTVV.

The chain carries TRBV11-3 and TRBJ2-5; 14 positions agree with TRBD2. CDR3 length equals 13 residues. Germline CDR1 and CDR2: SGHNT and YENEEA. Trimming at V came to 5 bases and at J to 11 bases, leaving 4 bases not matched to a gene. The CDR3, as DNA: TGTGCCAGCAGCATGGGACTAGCGGGGGCACAGTACTTC. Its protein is CASSMGLAGAQYF.

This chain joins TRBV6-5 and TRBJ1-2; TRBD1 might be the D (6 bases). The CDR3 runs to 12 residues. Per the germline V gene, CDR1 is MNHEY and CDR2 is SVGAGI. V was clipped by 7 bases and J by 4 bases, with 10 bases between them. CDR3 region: CASTKDSYGYTF. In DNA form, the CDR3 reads TGTGCCAGCACTAAGGACAGCTATGGCTACACCTTC.

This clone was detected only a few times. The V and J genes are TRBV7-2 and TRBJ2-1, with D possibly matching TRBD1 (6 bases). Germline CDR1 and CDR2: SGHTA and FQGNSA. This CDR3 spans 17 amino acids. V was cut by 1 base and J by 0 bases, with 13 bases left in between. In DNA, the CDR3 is TGTGCCAGCAGCTTAGTCCCAAGGGACAACTCCTACAATGAGCAGTTCTTC. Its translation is CASSLVPRDNSYNEQFF.

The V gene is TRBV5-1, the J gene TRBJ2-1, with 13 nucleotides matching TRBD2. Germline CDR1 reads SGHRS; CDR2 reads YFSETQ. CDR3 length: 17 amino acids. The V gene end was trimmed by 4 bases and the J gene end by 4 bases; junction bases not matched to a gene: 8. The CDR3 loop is CASSPGLAGARYNEQFF. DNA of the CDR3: TGCGCCAGCAGCCCTGGACTAGCGGGGGCCAGATACAATGAGCAGTTCTTC.

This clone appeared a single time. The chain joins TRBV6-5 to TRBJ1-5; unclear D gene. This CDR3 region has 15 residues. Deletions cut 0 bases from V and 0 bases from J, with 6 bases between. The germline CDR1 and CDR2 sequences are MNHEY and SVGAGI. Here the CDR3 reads CASSYSRASNQPQHF. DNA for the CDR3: TGTGCCAGCAGTTACTCGAGAGCTAGCAATCAGCCCCAGCATTTT.

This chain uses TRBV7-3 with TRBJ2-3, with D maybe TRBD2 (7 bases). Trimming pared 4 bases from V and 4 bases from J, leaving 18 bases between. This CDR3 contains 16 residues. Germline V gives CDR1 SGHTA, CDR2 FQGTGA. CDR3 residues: CASSSQGGESADTQYF. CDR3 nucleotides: TGTGCCAGCAGCTCCCAAGGGGGGGAAAGCGCAGATACGCAGTATTTT.

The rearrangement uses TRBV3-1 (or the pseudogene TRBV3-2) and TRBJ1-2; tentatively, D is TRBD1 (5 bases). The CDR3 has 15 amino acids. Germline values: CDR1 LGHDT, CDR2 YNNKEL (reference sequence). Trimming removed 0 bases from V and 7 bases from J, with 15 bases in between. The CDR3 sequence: CASSQDLLPGFGYTF. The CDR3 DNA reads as TGTGCCAGCAGCCAAGATTTATTACCAGGGTTTGGCTACACCTTC.

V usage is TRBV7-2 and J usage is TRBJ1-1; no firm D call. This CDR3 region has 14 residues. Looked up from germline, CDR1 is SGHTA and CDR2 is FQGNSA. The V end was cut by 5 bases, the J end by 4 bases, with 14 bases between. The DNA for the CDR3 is TGTGCCAGCAGCGCTAACGGTTGGAGCACTGAAGCTTTCTTT. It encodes CASSANGWSTEAFF.

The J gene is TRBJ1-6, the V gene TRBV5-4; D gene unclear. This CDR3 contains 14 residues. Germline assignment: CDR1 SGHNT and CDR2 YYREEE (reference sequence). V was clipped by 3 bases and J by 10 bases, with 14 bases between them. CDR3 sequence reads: CASSSSGLGSPLHF. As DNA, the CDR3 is TGTGCCAGCAGCTCCTCCGGACTGGGATCACCCCTCCACTTT.

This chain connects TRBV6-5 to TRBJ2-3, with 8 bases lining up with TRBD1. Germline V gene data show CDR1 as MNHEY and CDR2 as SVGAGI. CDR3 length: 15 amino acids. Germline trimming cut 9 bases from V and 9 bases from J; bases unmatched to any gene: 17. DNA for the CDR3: TGTGCCAGTCGAGATGGGGGACAGGTCCGTCAAACGCAGTATTTT. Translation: CASRDGGQVRQTQYF.

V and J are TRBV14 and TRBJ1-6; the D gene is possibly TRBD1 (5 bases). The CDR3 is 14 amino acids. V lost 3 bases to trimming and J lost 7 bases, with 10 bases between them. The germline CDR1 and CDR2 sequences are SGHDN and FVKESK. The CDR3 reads CASSQIRGNSPLHF. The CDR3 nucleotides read TGTGCCAGCAGCCAGATTCGGGGGAATTCACCCCTCCACTTT. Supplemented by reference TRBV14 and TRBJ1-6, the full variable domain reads EAGVTQFPSHSVIEKGQTVTLRCDPISGHDNLYWYRRVMGKEIKFLLHFVKESKQDESGMPNNRFLAERTGGTYSTLKVQPAELEDSGVYFCASSQIRGNSPLHFGNGTRLTVT.

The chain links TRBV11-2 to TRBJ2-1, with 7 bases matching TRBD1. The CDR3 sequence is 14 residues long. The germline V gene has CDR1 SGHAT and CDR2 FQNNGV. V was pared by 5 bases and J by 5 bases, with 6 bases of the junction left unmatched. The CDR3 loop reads CASSPRQGHNEQFF. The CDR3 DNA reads TGTGCCAGCAGCCCCCGACAGGGCCACAATGAGCAGTTCTTC.

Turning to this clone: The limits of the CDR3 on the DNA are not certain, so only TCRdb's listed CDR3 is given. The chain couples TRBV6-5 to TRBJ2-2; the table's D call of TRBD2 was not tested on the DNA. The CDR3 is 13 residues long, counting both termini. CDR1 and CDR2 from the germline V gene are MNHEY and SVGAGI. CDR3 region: CASSYSMRGSCFF.